The clone carrying this T cell receptor (beta chain) turned up a few times. 200 ng DNA, about 33,000 T cell genomes, went into each sorted-subset replicate PCR. Generated by immunoSEQ multiplex PCR, the TCRdb table keeps only in-frame clones and is missing some. Here the sample spans fewer than 150,000 clones, around two thirds being singletons. Everyone who donated was a Caucasian adult who lived in Nashville, Tennessee. CD8 memory was a combination that joined CD45RO+ cells with CCR7-negative CD45RA+ TemRA cells. This sample was included in a study of shared clonotypes between healthy human individuals. Trimming stripped 3 bases from V and 1 base from J, with 7 bases between. CDR1 is WNHNN and CDR2 is SYGVQD in the germline V gene (reference sequence). The CDR3 length is 14 residues.

Sequenced: memory CD8+ T cells sorted from blood. Subset meaning: CD45RO+ cells pooled with CCR7-negative TemRA cells. The V gene is TRBV10-1, the J gene TRBJ1-5; perhaps TRBD1 as D (5 bases). The TCR was taken from a woman aged 25 to 39 in good health. The CDR3 protein is CASSEGASNQPQHF. DNA of the CDR3: TGCGCCAGCAGTGAAGGGGCCAGCAATCAGCCCCAGCATTTT.